This passage covers 4 T cell receptor beta chains from one sample sequenced in a study of cytomegalovirus exposure and HLA in healthy donors. The study ran its PCR with 60 Vbeta and 13 Jbeta primers. Some clones are missing from TCRdb's copy, which holds only in-frame ones; the method was immunoSEQ multiplex PCR. There are tens of thousands of clones in the sample; around 76% occur only once, and approximately 22% lies in the top ten. Sequenced material: PBMCs. These receptors originate from a woman between 25 and 40 years old in good health and CMV-seropositive.

V and J are TRBV7-2 and TRBJ2-1, with 10 positions matching TRBD2. Germline V gene lookup returns CDR1 SGHTA and CDR2 FQGNSA. The CDR3 extends over 15 amino acids. V lost 5 bases to trimming and J lost 5 bases; unmatched junction nucleotides: 6. The CDR3 protein is CASSPRLAGNNEQFF. The DNA of the CDR3 is TGTGCCAGCAGCCCTCGACTAGCGGGCAACAATGAGCAGTTCTTC.

The chain recombines TRBV29-1 with TRBJ2-7, with 8 bases identical to TRBD2. In germline, CDR1 is SQVTM, CDR2 ANQGSEA. The CDR3 loop spans 13 amino acids. With 7 bases clipped from V and 2 bases from J, the junction kept 7 bases outside the gene matches. In DNA, the CDR3 is TGCAGCGCCCTGACTAGCGCTACCTACGAGCAGTACTTC. Translation: CSALTSATYEQYF.

The V and J genes are TRBV30 and TRBJ1-2; the D gene is possibly TRBD1 (5 bases). The CDR3 loop spans 13 amino acids. V lost 2 bases, J lost 4 bases, and 11 bases lay in between. Germline-derived CDR1 and CDR2 are GTSNPN and SVGIG (reference sequence). The CDR3 sequence: CAWSRQGAYGYTF. The CDR3, as DNA: TGTGCCTGGAGTAGGCAGGGTGCCTATGGCTACACCTTC.

This chain joins TRBV10-3 and TRBJ1-2; D is unclear. The CDR3 consists of 15 residues. Germline CDR1 is ENHRY and CDR2 is SYGVKD. V shed 0 bases and J shed 7 bases, with 15 bases lying between them. The CDR3 is CAISESLMQAGGYTF. The CDR3 coding sequence is TGTGCCATCAGTGAGTCCCTAATGCAGGCCGGTGGCTACACCTTC.